This TCR beta chain was profiled in a study of response to subunit inactivated influenza vaccine. This clonotype came up many times. MiXCR, run by TCRdb on the RT-PCR reads, gives a single entry per CDR3 protein. Altogether approximately 170,000 distinct CDR3 sequences are present, roughly 14% being singletons, with the ten largest covering approximately 27%. The clonotype comes from a man aged 50 to 60 who received an inactivated influenza vaccine. The source was CD8+ T cells sorted from PBMCs, collected 5 days after vaccination.

CDR3 nucleotide sequence: TGTGCCAGCTTTGGGGACCGGGTCGAAAACTATGGCTACACCTTC. Protein sequence: CASFGDRVENYGYTF. This sequence joins TRBV7-9 and TRBJ1-2; possibly TRBD1 for D (5 bases). The CDR3 covers 15 residues. Trimming shortened V by 8 bases and J by 2 bases, and 18 bases separated the two germline ends. Germline CDR1 reads SEHNR; CDR2 reads FQNEAQ (reference sequence).